The present entry profiles one TCR beta chain with its context. Its antigen is unknown. The CDR3 consists of 14 residues. Trimming stripped 2 bases from V and 0 bases from J, with 7 bases between. Germline V gene lookup returns CDR1 MGHRA and CDR2 YSYEKL. This sample is drawn from a study of T cells after yellow fever vaccination. TCRdb reanalysed the 5' RACE reads using MiXCR and keeps one entry per CDR3 protein. The table records 150,000 to 200,000 distinct CDR3 sequences, approximately 10% of them present only once. Regarding the study as a whole: Highly abundant clonotypes carried over from the bulk population could end up in FACS-sorted repertoires as contaminants.

This sample comprised CD8+ T cells sorted from PBMCs, obtained 15 days after the yellow fever booster vaccination. The sequence was obtained from a man aged 18 to 30 who received the YFV17D yellow fever vaccine. The chain joins TRBV4-1 to TRBJ2-5; TRBD1 is a possible D gene (5 bases). The CDR3 reads CASSQRQYQETQYF. The CDR3, as DNA: TGCGCCAGCAGCCAACGACAGTACCAAGAGACCCAGTACTTC.